The entry that follows covers one T cell receptor (beta chain) sequence. The sample is drawn from a study of identifying expanded T cells in peripheral blood. Sequenced by immunoSEQ multiplex PCR; TCRdb stores in-frame clones only, minus some. The sample includes about 110,000 clones, around 90% seen only once; the top ten take just under 8.5%. Germline CDR1 reads SGHNT; CDR2 reads YYREEE (reference sequence). The CDR3 has 15 residues. The V and J ends lost 2 bases and 0 bases respectively, with 9 bases between them. The chain couples TRBV5-4 to TRBJ1-3, with D unresolved. Sample: blood. The receptor's source is a person between 18 and 70 years old in good health. This chain's CDR3 is CASSLEPSSGNTIYF. The DNA for the CDR3 is TGTGCCAGCAGCTTAGAACCCAGCTCTGGAAACACCATATATTTT.